The 26 T cell receptor beta chains below come from one sample, sequenced in a study of T-cell memory formation after mild COVID-19. MiXCR, run by TCRdb on the 5' RACE reads, gives a single entry per CDR3 protein. The sample lists about 350,000 distinct CDR3 sequences; about 13% were seen once. The sample taken for sequencing was PBMCs or a T cell subset sorted from them (not recorded which). The receptors were gathered from a man aged 18 to 35 who had mild COVID-19 (a few samples of this study predate the infection). Cell type and time point are not known.

This clonotype came up a few times. V and J are TRBV12-3 or TRBV12-4 and TRBJ2-7, with 9 bases aligning to TRBD2. This CDR3 spans 16 amino acids. The V segment lost 4 bases and the J segment 3 bases; nucleotides outside the gene matches: 10. The CDR3 region is CASSSLSSGGHYEQYF. CDR3 coding DNA: TGTGCCAGCAGTTCTCTAAGTAGCGGGGGACACTACGAGCAGTACTTC.

This clonotype was counted a few times. The genes are TRBV20-1 and TRBJ2-5; tentatively, D is TRBD2 (6 bases). V lost 3 bases, J lost 5 bases, and 13 bases lay in between. Germline V gene sequence: CDR1 DFQATT, CDR2 SNEGSKA (reference sequence). The CDR3 is 13 residues long. The CDR3 nucleotides are TGCAGTGCTAGGGACACCCGGGGGGAGACCCAGTACTTC. Its protein product is CSARDTRGETQYF.

The chain recombines TRBV15 with TRBJ2-7; 7 nucleotides line up with TRBD1. The CDR3 is made up of 15 amino acids. CDR1 is LNHNV, CDR2 YYDKDF, per germline (reference sequence). J gave up 2 bases and V 0 bases, and 4 bases lay outside the gene matches. CDR3 DNA sequence: TGTGCCACCAGCAGAGATGTAAGGGGGCCCTACGAGCAGTACGTC. The encoded protein is CATSRDVRGPYEQYV.

The gene calls are TRBV7-2 and TRBJ1-6, with D maybe TRBD1 (5 bases). The CDR3 totals 15 residues. Trimming took 3 bases from V and 7 from J, leaving 13 bases between them. CDR1 and CDR2 from the germline V gene are SGHTA and FQGNSA. The CDR3 DNA reads TGTGCCAGCAGCTTGTTCGACGCAGGGAATTCACCCCTCCACTTT. Amino acid sequence: CASSLFDAGNSPLHF.

This clonotype was observed a few times. The gene calls are TRBV6-5 and TRBJ2-3, with D maybe TRBD2 (6 bases). The CDR3 consists of 13 residues. Trimming pared 7 bases from V and 1 base from J, leaving 9 bases between. In germline, CDR1 is MNHEY, CDR2 SVGAGI. CDR3: CASTSGGTDTQYF. In DNA, the CDR3 is TGTGCCAGCACTTCGGGGGGCACAGATACGCAGTATTTT.

The chain employs TRBV7-2 and TRBJ1-1; the D gene is possibly TRBD1 (6 bases). CDR1 and CDR2 from the germline V gene are SGHTA and FQGNSA. Trimming cost V 2 bases and J 6 bases, with 13 bases left between them. This CDR3 has 14 amino acids. The CDR3 DNA sequence: TGTGCCAGCAGCTTACAGGGGTGGAGCGCTGAAGCTTTCTTT. This gives the protein CASSLQGWSAEAFF. Looking up the rest from reference TRBV7-2 and TRBJ1-1 gives the full variable domain: GAGVSQSPSNKVTEKGKDVELRCDPISGHTALYWYRQSLGQGLEFLIYFQGNSAPDKSGLPSDRFSAERTGGSVSTLTIQRTQQEDSAVYLCASSLQGWSAEAFFGQGTRLTVV.

A few counts support this clonotype. The chain is built from TRBV2 and TRBJ2-7, with 9 bases matching TRBD1. V lost 4 bases and J lost 4; bases outside the gene matches: 8. The CDR3 is 15 amino acids. CDR1 and CDR2 (germline): SNHLY, FYNNEI. CDR3 nucleotide sequence: TGTGCCAGCAGTGTGAGCGGGACAGGGCGATACGAGCAGTACTTC. Residues: CASSVSGTGRYEQYF.

This clonotype was seen at least ten times. The V gene is TRBV7-2, the J gene TRBJ2-7, with 8 nucleotides matching TRBD2. The germline V gene encodes CDR1 SGHTA and CDR2 FQGNSA. The CDR3 runs to 15 residues. Trimming took 2 bases from V and 1 from J; bases not matched to a gene: 4. This chain's CDR3 is CASSLRASGSYEQYF. CDR3 DNA sequence: TGTGCCAGCAGCTTAAGGGCTAGCGGGTCCTACGAGCAGTACTTC.

This clonotype was seen a handful of times. The V call is TRBV20-1, the J call TRBJ2-5; D gene ambiguous. Germline V CDR1 and CDR2: DFQATT, SNEGSKA (reference sequence). Trimming pared 2 bases from V and 2 bases from J, leaving 9 bases between. This CDR3 comprises 13 residues. The CDR3 DNA follows: TGCAGTGCTAGACGTCAAATGCAAGAGACCCAGTACTTC. This codes for CSARRQMQETQYF.

This clonotype was found a few times. The J gene is TRBJ2-5, the V gene TRBV7-9, with a tentative D call TRBD2 (6 bases). Germline lookup yields CDR1 SEHNR and CDR2 FQNEAQ (reference sequence). V was shortened by 5 bases and J by 4 bases, with 11 bases between the two germline ends. There are 13 residues in the CDR3. CDR3 nucleotide sequence: TGTGCCAGCAGCGCGGGAAGTGGAGAGACCCAGTACTTC. This encodes CASSAGSGETQYF.

This clonotype was seen many times. The chain has TRBV7-9 and TRBJ1-1, with 9 bases lining up with TRBD1. The germline V gene has CDR1 SEHNR and CDR2 FQNEAQ (reference sequence). V was clipped by 5 bases and J by 0 bases; unmatched bases: 7. The CDR3 consists of 16 residues. The CDR3 DNA reads as TGTGCCAGCAGCAAGAGACAGGGGGTCTTGAACACTGAAGCTTTCTTT. This encodes CASSKRQGVLNTEAFF.

The CDR3 sequence is CASSLQFTGELFF. The CDR3 region has the DNA TGCGCCAGCAGTCTTCAGTTCACCGGGGAGCTGTTTTTT. The chain couples TRBV5-1 to TRBJ2-2; no definite D call. CDR3 length: 13 residues. Trimming stripped 5 bases from V and 4 bases from J, with 9 bases between. From germline, CDR1 is SGHRS and CDR2 YFSETQ. Variable domain in full (rest from reference TRBV5-1 and TRBJ2-2): KAGVTQTPRYLIKTRGQQVTLSCSPISGHRSVSWYQQTPGQGLQFLFEYFSETQRNKGNFPGRFSGRQFSNSRSEMNVSTLELGDSALYLCASSLQFTGELFFGEGSRLTVL.

The sample holds a few counts of this clonotype. The rearrangement uses TRBV15 and TRBJ1-5; no firm D call. CDR1 is LNHNV, CDR2 YYDKDF, per germline (reference sequence). There are 12 residues in the CDR3. V gave up 0 bases and J gave up 7 bases, with 4 bases separating them. CDR3 in amino acids: CATSRDGQPQHF. In nucleotides, the CDR3 is TGTGCCACCAGCAGAGATGGGCAGCCCCAGCATTTT.

V usage is TRBV2 and J usage is TRBJ1-1; TRBD1 might be the D (5 bases). The germline gives CDR1 SNHLY, CDR2 FYNNEI. This CDR3 is 15 amino acids long. Trimming took off 0 bases at V and 1 base at J, with 9 bases between the two ends. DNA of the CDR3: TGTGCCAGCAGTGAAGCGCCGGGGACGAACACTGAAGCTTTCTTT. Protein sequence: CASSEAPGTNTEAFF.

The J gene is TRBJ2-3, the V gene TRBV4-3; D remains ambiguous. CDR3 length: 12 residues. V lost 4 bases and J 14 bases, leaving 16 bases between the germline ends. CDR1 and CDR2 from the germline V gene are LGHNA and YSLEER. The CDR3 reads CASSPRGDQLYF. For the CDR3, the DNA is TGCGCCAGCAGCCCCCGCGGCGATCAGCTGTATTTT.

V gene TRBV6-5 combines with J gene TRBJ1-5; 9 bases match TRBD1. After removal of 6 bases from V and 9 bases from J, the junction contained 12 bases not matched to a gene. The CDR3 has 15 amino acids. The germline V gene has CDR1 MNHEY and CDR2 SVGAGI. The CDR3 DNA reads TGTGCCAGCAGCCCTACGACAGGGGGTGAAGGGCCCCAGCATTTT. It translates to CASSPTTGGEGPQHF.

The chain is built from TRBV11-2 and TRBJ2-5; TRBD1 matches 9 bases. Germline values: CDR1 SGHAT, CDR2 FQNNGV. V was pared by 5 bases and J by 7 bases, with 14 bases of the junction left unmatched. The CDR3 totals 16 residues. The CDR3 spells CASSPSNTGGFGTQYF. DNA for the CDR3: TGTGCCAGCAGCCCAAGCAATACAGGGGGCTTTGGGACCCAGTACTTC.

This clonotype was picked up a small number of times. The genes are TRBV7-8 and TRBJ2-5; TRBD2 might be the D (6 bases). CDR1 SGHVS and CDR2 FQNEAQ come from the germline V gene. CDR3 size: 16 residues. V dropped 0 bases and J dropped 4 bases, with 15 bases sitting between them. The CDR3: CASSLARWEVLETQYF. CDR3 nucleotide sequence: TGTGCCAGCAGCTTAGCGCGTTGGGAGGTTCTAGAGACCCAGTACTTC.

The chain joins TRBV15 to TRBJ2-7; D might be TRBD1 (7 bases). Trimming took off 3 bases at V and 2 bases at J, with 11 bases between the two ends. The germline V gene has CDR1 LNHNV and CDR2 YYDKDF (reference sequence). This CDR3 contains 14 residues. CDR3 in amino acids: CATSSAGQTYEQYF. The DNA for the CDR3 is TGTGCCACCAGCAGTGCGGGACAGACCTACGAGCAGTACTTC.

This clonotype was seen more than once but under ten times. The rearrangement links TRBV27 to TRBJ1-2, with unresolved D. The CDR3 has 13 residues. Germline lookup yields CDR1 MNHEY and CDR2 SMNVEV (reference sequence). Trimming left V 4 bases short and J 0 bases short, with 6 bases between. CDR3 sequence reads: CASSSEANYGYTF. The CDR3 coding sequence is TGTGCCAGCAGTTCAGAAGCTAACTATGGCTACACCTTC.

This clonotype was observed at least ten times. The genes are TRBV10-1 and TRBJ2-1; 10 bases are a match to TRBD1. Germline V gene data show CDR1 as WNHNN and CDR2 as SYGVQD (reference sequence). This CDR3 has 16 amino acids. The V and J ends lost 6 bases and 8 bases, in that order; junction bases with no gene match: 13. In DNA, the CDR3 is TGCGCCAGCAGCGACTCGGGACAGGGGCTCGTAGATGAGCAGTTCTTC. This gives the protein CASSDSGQGLVDEQFF.

This clonotype was observed a handful of times. The V gene is TRBV5-1, the J gene TRBJ1-4, with 10 bases that match TRBD1. The CDR3 sequence is 15 residues long. Losses at the gene ends were 0 bases for V and 7 bases for J; bases not matched to a gene: 3. Germline CDR1 is SGHRS and CDR2 is YFSETQ. The CDR3, as DNA: TGCGCCAGCAGCTTGGTCGGGACAGGGGTTGAAAAACTGTTTTTT. Translated: CASSLVGTGVEKLFF.

The rearrangement uses TRBV3-1 and TRBJ2-5; TRBD2 aligns across 13 bases. With V trimmed by 4 bases and J by 2 bases, 7 bases remained unmatched. The CDR3 loop spans 17 amino acids. CDR1 is LGHDT, CDR2 YNNKEL, per germline (reference sequence). The DNA for the CDR3 is TGTGCCAGCAGCCTCAGACTAGCGGGGGGTACTCAAGAGACCCAGTACTTC. Translated: CASSLRLAGGTQETQYF.

This clonotype has more than one count but fewer than ten. This chain connects TRBV12-3 or TRBV12-4 to TRBJ1-5; the match to TRBD1 covers 8 bases. J gave up 4 bases and V 7 bases, and 9 bases lay outside the gene matches. This CDR3 is 15 amino acids long. The CDR3 protein is CASTFGQGLNQPQHF. In nucleotides, the CDR3 is TGTGCCAGCACCTTCGGACAGGGCCTAAATCAGCCCCAGCATTTT.

This clonotype was found a few times. The chain combines TRBV19 with TRBJ2-1; no reliable D call. Germline V gene sequence: CDR1 LNHDA, CDR2 SQIVND (reference sequence). Trimming left V 6 bases short and J 5 bases short, with 14 bases between. The CDR3 has 14 residues. The CDR3 is CASSLSHADNEQFF. The CDR3 nucleotides read TGTGCCAGTAGCCTGTCGCATGCTGACAATGAGCAGTTCTTC.

This clonotype occurred many times. This rearrangement joins TRBV5-6 to TRBJ2-1, with 7 positions matching TRBD1. Unmatched junction bases numbered 5, after V lost 9 bases and J lost 5 bases. Germline CDR1 is SGHDT and CDR2 is YYEEEE. The length of the CDR3 is 12 residues. The DNA for the CDR3 is TGTGCCACCGCGACAGGGAACAATGAGCAGTTCTTC. The encoded protein is CATATGNNEQFF.